This paragraph reports one T cell receptor beta chain. There is no known antigen for this receptor. Base qualities are not at hand, and no much larger clone is one base apart. At one collaborating source in Seattle, patients were enrolled during active infection and were followed longitudinally through the course of disease. The collaborating institutions used their own protocols to collect whole blood in K2EDTA tubes. Collaborator samples were shipped for TCRbeta analysis as frozen whole blood, isolated PBMCs, or DNA extracted from either sample type. Counted from cysteine to phenylalanine, this CDR3 has 15 amino acids. Only the CDR3 region is kept as DNA, spanning 45 bases read in frame from base 1. As encoded in the germline V gene, CDR1 is MNHEY while CDR2 is SVGAGI. The trim is 2 bases for V and 1 base for J, with a gap of 11 bases between the germline ends. The data were obtained in a study of blood T cell repertoires in COVID-19 (TCRdb year 2020). Background on the whole study: Collaborator samples came from the United States, Italy and Spain and covered acute and convalescent phases of COVID-19. The material from the prospective study consisted of cDNA or gDNA derived from T cells, B-cell-depleted T cells, or PBMCs. Deeply sampled blood TCRbeta repertoires from subjects exposed to, actively infected with, or recovered from COVID-19 were included in the dataset. The repertoires were released in a freely available public database intended as a resource for research on the immune response to SARS-CoV-2. The samples were drawn from two sources: the first 160 participants of the ongoing ImmuneRACE study, and 950 to 1,500 subjects contributed by 6 global collaborators. Sample metadata almost always included a de-identified subject ID, COVID-19 status, age in years and sex. Where HLA class I and class II types were available, the types were taken from metadata supplied by the sample provider, not from assay-based typing.

TCRbeta CDR3 regions were amplified from genomic DNA using the immunoSEQ Assay, a bias-controlled multiplex PCR. In the authors' own workflow: The number of nucleated cells in each sample was estimated by amplification of reference gene primers within the assay. To quantify the absolute abundance of each unique TCRbeta CDR3 rearrangement, sequence reads were collapsed and filtered. Productive Simpson clonality was computed per sample as the square root of Simpson's diversity index over productive rearrangements. TCRdb carries this immuneACCESS record with in-frame sequences only. Its versions omit some clonotypes, under half of them owing to an unresolved V gene in the studies checked, with the rest unexplained. The V and J calls and clone size come from that table; D and trimming were worked out from the DNA. Across this sample there are tens of thousands of clones, with more than 65% seen only once. Of the sample, about 5.7% is held by the ten largest clones.

What the study reported, not specific to this receptor: How much clinical and demographic metadata was included differed by source and by participant, and the metadata was provided uncurated.

The sequencing sample was made of peripheral blood. Here the chain combines TRBV6-5 and TRBJ1-1; TRBD1 might be the D gene, on 5 matching bases. The receptor was isolated from a man in his 70s with COVID-19, enrolled during active disease. CDR3 loop: CASSYTGHTNTEAFF. Read as DNA, the sequence is TGTGCCAGCAGTTACACCGGACATACGAACACTGAAGCTTTCTTT.